This T cell receptor (beta chain) was recorded in a study of blood T cell repertoires in COVID-19. Study-wide background: Samples representing acute and convalescent COVID-19 were sourced from the United States, Italy and Spain. Sources were T cells, B-cell-depleted T cells, or PBMCs; the material itself was cDNA or gDNA.

Authors' analysis steps: Amplified reference gene primers provided the basis for estimating nucleated cell counts. The data were produced by immunoSEQ multiplex PCR, yet TCRdb's version contains in-frame clones alone and is incomplete. Clonal size and the V and J genes are those of that table, whereas D and trimming came from the DNA. The table includes about 120,000 clones, roughly 69% detected once. Trimming pared 5 bases from V and 8 bases from J, leaving 19 bases between. The CDR3 is 15 residues long. Germline values: CDR1 SGHTA, CDR2 FQGNSA. Sample: peripheral blood. The chain is built from TRBV7-2 and TRBJ2-4; D perhaps matches TRBD2 (6 bases). This receptor was obtained from a woman aged 65 to 85 with acute or convalescent COVID-19. Here the CDR3 reads CASSPGFGGWDIQYF. DNA for the CDR3: TGTGCCAGCAGCCCAGGCTTCGGGGGTTGGGACATTCAGTACTTC.